This T cell receptor beta chain was captured in a study of T-cell reconstitution after alpha-beta-depleted transplantation in children. The TCRbeta library incorporated unique molecular identifiers. TCRdb used MiXCR to reprocess the PCR reads, holding one entry per CDR3 protein. The sample contains some 500,000 distinct CDR3 sequences, 15% to 20% of which appear only once. This sequence was found in a human donor who donated a stem cell graft to a child with acute lymphoblastic leukemia. The sample was PBMCs from the stem cell graft donor, taken from the stem cell graft.

CDR3 coding DNA: TGCGCCAGCAGCTTGGAGGCCAATTTCGCACCCCTCCACTTT. Translating it yields CASSLEANFAPLHF. The rearrangement uses TRBV5-1 and TRBJ1-6, with D hard to call. Germline CDR1 and CDR2: SGHRS and YFSETQ. Deletions cut 0 bases from V and 11 bases from J, with 12 bases between. The CDR3 loop spans 14 amino acids.